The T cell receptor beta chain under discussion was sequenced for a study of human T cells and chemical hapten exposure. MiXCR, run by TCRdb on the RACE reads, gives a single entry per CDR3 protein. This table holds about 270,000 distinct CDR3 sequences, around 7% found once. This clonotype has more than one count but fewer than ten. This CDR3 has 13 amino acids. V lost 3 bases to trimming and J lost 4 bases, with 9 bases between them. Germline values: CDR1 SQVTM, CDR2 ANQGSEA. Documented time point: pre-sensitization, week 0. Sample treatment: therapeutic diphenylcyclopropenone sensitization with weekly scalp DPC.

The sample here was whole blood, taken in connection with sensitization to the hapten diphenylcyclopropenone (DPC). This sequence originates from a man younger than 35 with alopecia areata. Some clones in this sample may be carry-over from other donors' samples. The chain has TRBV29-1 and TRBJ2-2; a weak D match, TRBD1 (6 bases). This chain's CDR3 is CSVDWGRTGELFF. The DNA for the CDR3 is TGCAGCGTTGACTGGGGGCGCACCGGGGAGCTGTTTTTT.